The clone carrying this T cell receptor beta chain is termed medium-sized. The data were obtained in a study of radiation and T cells in renal cell carcinoma. Treatment reported: treatment-naive control, cytoreductive nephrectomy. Control tumors came from treatment-naive patients without prior radiation. Controls included 4 female and eleven to twelve male donors, resected 2011 to 2014. Here immunoSEQ multiplex PCR was the method, and the copy in TCRdb shows in-frame clones only, minus some. Found here are some 16,000 clones, approximately 58% of them singletons; the top ten hold about 9%. V was trimmed by 0 bases and J by 4 bases, leaving 10 bases between them. The CDR3 spans 14 residues. In germline, CDR1 is SGDLS, CDR2 YYNGEE.

The material was tumor tissue, obtained from a patient whose treatment was nephrectomy without radiotherapy. The chain carries TRBV9 and TRBJ1-1; the D is unclear. This clonotype originated in a man in his forties with renal cell carcinoma. CDR3 DNA sequence: TGTGCCAGCAGCGTAGACATCTCCCCCACTGAAGCTTTCTTT. This gives the protein CASSVDISPTEAFF.